This passage covers 16 T cell receptor beta chains from one sample sequenced in a study of shared clonotypes between healthy human individuals. Libraries were prepared by immunoSEQ multiplex PCR; TCRdb keeps only in-frame clonotypes and omits some of them. The table records around 2.5 million clones, roughly 93% of them present only once. Sequenced material: naive CD4+ T cells from PBMCs. Subset in this sample: CD45RA+ positively selected. These receptors came from a man younger than 30 in good health. Some clones in this sample may be carry-over from other donors' samples.

This CDR3 is CASSPMSLLTDTQYF. CDR3 bases: TGTGCCAGCTCACCAATGAGCCTTCTCACAGATACGCAGTATTTT. This chain uses TRBV18 with TRBJ2-3; D remains ambiguous. The germline V and J ends were trimmed by 2 bases and 2 bases, with 11 bases remaining between them. CDR3 length equals 15 residues. Looked up from germline, CDR1 is KGHSH and CDR2 is LQKENI.

In its sample, this clone was seen once. The DNA for the CDR3 is TGTGCCAGCACCAAGGAACCGGGACTAGCGGGAGTTGGTTGGACCGGGGAGCTGTTTTTT. This translates into CASTKEPGLAGVGWTGELFF. The V call is TRBV28, the J call TRBJ2-2, with TRBD2 matching 14 bases. J was trimmed by 5 bases and V by 7 bases; bases with no gene match: 18. Germline V gene data show CDR1 as MDHEN and CDR2 as SYDVKM. CDR3 length: 20 amino acids.

This chain links TRBV6-1 with TRBJ1-5; 8 bases are shared with TRBD1. The CDR3 totals 15 residues. The junction had 9 bases not matched to a gene; V was cut back by 6 bases and J by 5 bases. Looked up from germline, CDR1 is MNHNS and CDR2 is SASEGT. The CDR3 reads CASSPRGQGYQPQHF. The CDR3 DNA follows: TGTGCCAGCAGCCCCCGTGGACAGGGATATCAGCCCCAGCATTTT.

This rearrangement joins TRBV20-1 to TRBJ2-5; D possibly uses TRBD1 or TRBD2 (6 bases each). The closer fit of TRBJ2-7 to the DNA end suggests the J call may be wrong. The CDR3 has 11 residues. Germline assignment: CDR1 DFQATT and CDR2 SNEGSKA (reference sequence). The CDR3 loop is CSSNRGHEQYF. CDR3 DNA: TGCAGTTCAAATCGGGGGCACGAGCAGTACTTC.

The rearrangement links TRBV7-3 to TRBJ2-1; D gene uncertain. This CDR3 is 13 amino acids long. Germline CDR1 reads SGHTA; CDR2 reads FQGTGA. V was clipped by 0 bases and J by 7 bases, with 7 bases between them. The CDR3 spells CASSLTSENEQFF. The DNA for the CDR3 is TGTGCCAGCAGCTTAACTAGTGAGAATGAGCAGTTCTTC.

This chain joins TRBV7-6 and TRBJ1-2; TRBD1 agrees at 8 bases. In germline, CDR1 is SGHVS, CDR2 FNYEAQ. This CDR3 has 15 residues. J was trimmed by 2 bases and V by 1 base; bases with no gene match: 3. For the CDR3, the DNA is TGTGCCAGCAGCTTAGGACAGGGGATGAACTATGGCTACACCTTC. This translates into CASSLGQGMNYGYTF.

J is TRBJ2-6 and V is TRBV30; a weak D match, TRBD1 (6 bases). The CDR3 totals 18 residues. V was trimmed by 0 bases and J by 0 bases, leaving 15 bases between them. Germline assignment: CDR1 GTSNPN and CDR2 SVGIG (reference sequence). The DNA for the CDR3 is TGTGCCTGGAGTGTACAGGGCAGGGAAAGCTCTGGGGCCAACGTCCTGACTTTC. It is translated as CAWSVQGRESSGANVLTF.

The chain has TRBV18 and TRBJ1-2, with D hard to call. CDR1 and CDR2 from the germline V gene are KGHSH and LQKENI. With 2 bases removed from V and 4 bases from J, the gap between germline ends came to 17 bases. This CDR3 has 16 amino acids. The CDR3 reads CASSPSNPTSAYGYTF. For the CDR3, the DNA is TGTGCCAGCTCACCATCCAACCCGACCTCAGCCTATGGCTACACCTTC.

The chain employs TRBV25-1 and TRBJ2-5; 13 bases are a match to TRBD2. Trimming cost V 6 bases and J 5 bases; bases outside gene matches: 12. The CDR3 is 17 amino acids. Germline lookup yields CDR1 MGHDK and CDR2 SYGVNS. CDR3 amino acids: CASRIETGLAGEETQYF. The DNA for the CDR3 is TGTGCCAGCAGAATTGAGACTGGACTAGCGGGGGAGGAGACCCAGTACTTC.

This rearrangement joins TRBV5-1 to TRBJ1-1; TRBD1 matches 8 bases. Trimming took 0 bases from V and 1 from J; bases not matched to a gene: 8. The V gene's germline CDR1 is SGHRS and CDR2 YFSETQ. The CDR3 spans 17 residues. The CDR3: CASSLVPGGQGNTEAFF. CDR3 sequence (DNA): TGCGCCAGCAGCTTGGTGCCTGGCGGACAGGGGAACACTGAAGCTTTCTTT.

This clone was counted once. The V call is TRBV23-1, the J call TRBJ2-6; D is unclear. TRBV23-1 is marked as an open reading frame, function uncertain. The CDR3 has 17 residues. Trimming removed 2 bases at V and 0 bases at J, with 11 bases between. CDR3 amino acids: CASSQLILGSGANVLTF. The CDR3 nucleotides read TGCGCCAGCAGTCAACTAATATTGGGCTCTGGGGCCAACGTCCTGACTTTC.

V gene TRBV7-7 combines with J gene TRBJ2-5; weak D call: TRBD2 (6 bases). Looked up from germline, CDR1 is SSHAT and CDR2 is FNYEAQ (reference sequence). Trimming took off 2 bases at V and 4 bases at J, with 17 bases between the two ends. This CDR3 is built from 16 residues. CDR3 sequence reads: CASSLNLGPGGETQYF. The CDR3 coding sequence is TGTGCCAGCAGCTTAAATCTGGGACCCGGGGGAGAGACCCAGTACTTC.

The chain is built from TRBV5-1 and TRBJ1-2; 10 bases are shared with TRBD1. V lost 4 bases, J lost 3 bases, and 3 bases stayed unmatched. Per the germline V gene, CDR1 is SGHRS and CDR2 is YFSETQ. The CDR3 length is 14 residues. The CDR3 protein is CASSVGTGDYGYTF. For the CDR3, the DNA is TGCGCCAGCAGCGTCGGGACAGGGGACTATGGCTACACCTTC.

CDR3 in DNA: TGTGCCAGCAGTGTGGACAGAACAGATACGCAGTATTTT. Translated, it gives CASSVDRTDTQYF. The chain links TRBV6-5 to TRBJ2-3; D is perhaps TRBD1 (6 bases). The CDR3 extends over 13 amino acids. Looked up from germline, CDR1 is MNHEY and CDR2 is SVGAGI. V lost 5 bases, J lost 3 bases, and 9 bases lay in between.

This chain connects TRBV6-5 to TRBJ1-5; TRBD1 might be the D (5 bases). V lost 6 bases to trimming and J lost 5 bases, with 8 bases between them. The CDR3 runs 12 residues. In germline, CDR1 is MNHEY, CDR2 SVGAGI. CDR3 protein: CASSPGYQPQHF. The CDR3, as DNA: TGTGCCAGCAGCCCAGGGTATCAGCCCCAGCATTTT.

V and J are TRBV6-5 and TRBJ2-3; 8 bases map to TRBD1. Germline CDR1 MNHEY, CDR2 SVGAGI. V was clipped by 6 bases and J by 4 bases; unmatched bases: 9. The length of the CDR3 is 15 residues. CDR3 bases: TGTGCCAGCAGACAAGGACAGGGTGGATCAGATACGCAGTATTTT. The encoded protein is CASRQGQGGSDTQYF.